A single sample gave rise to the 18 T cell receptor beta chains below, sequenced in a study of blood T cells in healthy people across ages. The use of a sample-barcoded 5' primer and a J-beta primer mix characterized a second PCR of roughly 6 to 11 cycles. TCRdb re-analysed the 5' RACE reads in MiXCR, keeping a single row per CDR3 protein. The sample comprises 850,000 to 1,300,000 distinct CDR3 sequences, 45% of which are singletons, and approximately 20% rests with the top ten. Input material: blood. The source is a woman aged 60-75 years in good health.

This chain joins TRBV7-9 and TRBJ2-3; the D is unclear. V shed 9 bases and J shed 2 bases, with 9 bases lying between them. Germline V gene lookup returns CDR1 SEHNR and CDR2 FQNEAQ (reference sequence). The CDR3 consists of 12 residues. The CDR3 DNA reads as TGTGCCAGTAGGGAACCCACAGATACGCAGTATTTT. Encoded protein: CASREPTDTQYF.

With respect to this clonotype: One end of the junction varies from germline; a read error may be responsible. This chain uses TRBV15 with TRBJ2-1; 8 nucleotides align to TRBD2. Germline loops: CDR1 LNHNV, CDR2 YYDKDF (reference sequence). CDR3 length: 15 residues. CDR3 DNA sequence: TGTGGCACCAGCAGCGGGACTAGTTATAGCAATGAGCAGTTCTTC. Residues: CGTSSGTSYSNEQFF.

CDR3 sequence (DNA): TGCGCCAGCAGCGCTCGGACTAGCGGGAGGATTCCAGATACGCAGTATTTT. Protein product: CASSARTSGRIPDTQYF. The chain employs TRBV5-1 and TRBJ2-3, with TRBD2 matching 14 bases. CDR1 is SGHRS and CDR2 is YFSETQ in the germline V gene. Trimming at V came to 4 bases and at J to 4 bases, leaving 8 bases not matched to a gene. CDR3 size: 17 residues.

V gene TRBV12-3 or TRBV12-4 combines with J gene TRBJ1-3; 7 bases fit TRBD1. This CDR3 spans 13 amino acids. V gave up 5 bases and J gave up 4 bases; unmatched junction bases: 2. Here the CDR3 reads CASSTGDGNTIYF. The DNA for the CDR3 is TGTGCCAGCAGTACAGGGGACGGAAACACCATATATTTT.

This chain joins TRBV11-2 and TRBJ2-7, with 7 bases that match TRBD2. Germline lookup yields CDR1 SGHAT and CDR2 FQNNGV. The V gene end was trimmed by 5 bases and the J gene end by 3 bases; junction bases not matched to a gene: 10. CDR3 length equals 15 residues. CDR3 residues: CASSPRIAGDYEQYF. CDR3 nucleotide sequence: TGTGCCAGCAGCCCCCGGATTGCGGGGGACTACGAGCAGTACTTC.

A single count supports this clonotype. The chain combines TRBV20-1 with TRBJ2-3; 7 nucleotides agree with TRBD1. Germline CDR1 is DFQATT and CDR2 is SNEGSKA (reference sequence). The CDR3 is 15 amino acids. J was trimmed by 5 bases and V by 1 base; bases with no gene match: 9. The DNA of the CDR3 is TGCAGTGCTAGAGTGGACAGGCCAGTAGGAGATACGCAGTATTTT. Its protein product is CSARVDRPVGDTQYF.

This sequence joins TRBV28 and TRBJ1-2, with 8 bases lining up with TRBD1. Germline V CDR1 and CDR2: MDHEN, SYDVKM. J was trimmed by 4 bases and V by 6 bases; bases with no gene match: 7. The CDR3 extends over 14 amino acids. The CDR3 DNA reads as TGTGCCAGCAGCTTCTCAGGACAGGGCTATGGCTACACCTTC. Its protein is CASSFSGQGYGYTF.

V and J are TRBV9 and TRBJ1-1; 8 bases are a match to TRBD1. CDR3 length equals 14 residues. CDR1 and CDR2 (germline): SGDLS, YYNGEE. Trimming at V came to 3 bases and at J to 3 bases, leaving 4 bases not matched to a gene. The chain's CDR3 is CASSASTGDTEAFF. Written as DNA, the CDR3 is TGTGCCAGCAGCGCCTCGACAGGGGACACTGAAGCTTTCTTT.

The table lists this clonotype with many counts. The CDR3 region is CSASGSGVRQETQYF. CDR3 coding DNA: TGCAGTGCTAGCGGTAGCGGAGTCCGCCAAGAGACCCAGTACTTC. The chain uses TRBV20-1 and TRBJ2-5; maybe TRBD2 (6 bases). V was shortened by 3 bases and J by 1 base, with 15 bases between the two germline ends. Germline V CDR1 and CDR2: DFQATT, SNEGSKA (reference sequence). CDR3 length: 15 residues.

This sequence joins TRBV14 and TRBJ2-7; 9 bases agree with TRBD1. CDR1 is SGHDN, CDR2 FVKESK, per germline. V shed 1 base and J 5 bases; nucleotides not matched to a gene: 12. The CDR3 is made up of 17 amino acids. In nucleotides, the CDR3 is TGTGCCAGCAGCCAAGTAGGGGGATGGGACAGGGTCCACGAGCAGTACTTC. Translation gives CASSQVGGWDRVHEQYF.

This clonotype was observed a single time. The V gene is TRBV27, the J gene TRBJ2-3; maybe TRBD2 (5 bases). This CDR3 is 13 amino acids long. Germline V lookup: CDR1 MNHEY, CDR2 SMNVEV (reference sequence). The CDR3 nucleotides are TGTGTCAGTACCGGGCGGGTAGAAGATACGCAGTATTTT. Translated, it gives CVSTGRVEDTQYF.

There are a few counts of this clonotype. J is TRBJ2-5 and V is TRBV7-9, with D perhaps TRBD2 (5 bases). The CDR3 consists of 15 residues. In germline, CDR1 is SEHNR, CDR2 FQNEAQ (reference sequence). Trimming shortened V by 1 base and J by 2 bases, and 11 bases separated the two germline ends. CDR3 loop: CASSLVVARQETQYF. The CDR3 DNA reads TGTGCCAGCAGCTTAGTTGTAGCGAGGCAAGAGACCCAGTACTTC.

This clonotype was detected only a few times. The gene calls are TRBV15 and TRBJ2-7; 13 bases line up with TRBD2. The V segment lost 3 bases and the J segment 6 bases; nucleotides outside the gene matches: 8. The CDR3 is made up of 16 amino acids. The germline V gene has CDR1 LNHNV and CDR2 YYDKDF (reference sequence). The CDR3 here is CATSRPLAGGPFEQYF. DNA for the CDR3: TGTGCCACCAGCAGGCCACTAGCGGGAGGGCCTTTCGAGCAGTACTTC.

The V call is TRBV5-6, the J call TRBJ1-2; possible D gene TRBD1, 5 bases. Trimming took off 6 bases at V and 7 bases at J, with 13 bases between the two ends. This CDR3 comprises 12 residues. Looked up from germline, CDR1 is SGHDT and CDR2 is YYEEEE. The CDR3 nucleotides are TGTGCCAGCACCCGGGGGGAGCGTGGCTACACCTTC. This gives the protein CASTRGERGYTF.

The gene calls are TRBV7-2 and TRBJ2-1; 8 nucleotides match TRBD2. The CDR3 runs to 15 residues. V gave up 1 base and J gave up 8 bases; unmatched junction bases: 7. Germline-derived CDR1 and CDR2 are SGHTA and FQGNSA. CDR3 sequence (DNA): TGTGCCAGCAGCTTAGGGACTAGCCCCTCGGATGAGCAGTTCTTC. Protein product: CASSLGTSPSDEQFF.

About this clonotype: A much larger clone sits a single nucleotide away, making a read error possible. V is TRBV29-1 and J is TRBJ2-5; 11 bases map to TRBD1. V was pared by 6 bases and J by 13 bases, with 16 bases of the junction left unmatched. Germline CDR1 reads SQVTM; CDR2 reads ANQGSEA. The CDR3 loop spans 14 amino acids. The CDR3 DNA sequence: TGCAGCGTGATTGCCGGGACAGGGGGAGTCGAGCGGTACTTC. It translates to CSVIAGTGGVERYF.

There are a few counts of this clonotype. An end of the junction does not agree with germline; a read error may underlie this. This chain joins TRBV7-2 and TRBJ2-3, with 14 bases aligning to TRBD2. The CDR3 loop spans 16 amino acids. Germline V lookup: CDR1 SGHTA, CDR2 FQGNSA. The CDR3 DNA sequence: TGTGCCAACAGCTTAGGGACTAGCGGGGGAGGGGATACGCAGTATTTT. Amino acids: CANSLGTSGGGDTQYF.

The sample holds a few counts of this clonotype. In DNA, the CDR3 is TGTGCCATCAGTGATCTTTCAGGACTAGGCTACGAGCAGTACTTC. It specifies CAISDLSGLGYEQYF. The rearrangement joins TRBV10-3 to TRBJ2-7; TRBD2 matches 7 bases. CDR1 is ENHRY and CDR2 is SYGVKD in the germline V gene. The CDR3 has 15 residues. The V segment lost 3 bases and the J segment 3 bases; nucleotides outside the gene matches: 8.